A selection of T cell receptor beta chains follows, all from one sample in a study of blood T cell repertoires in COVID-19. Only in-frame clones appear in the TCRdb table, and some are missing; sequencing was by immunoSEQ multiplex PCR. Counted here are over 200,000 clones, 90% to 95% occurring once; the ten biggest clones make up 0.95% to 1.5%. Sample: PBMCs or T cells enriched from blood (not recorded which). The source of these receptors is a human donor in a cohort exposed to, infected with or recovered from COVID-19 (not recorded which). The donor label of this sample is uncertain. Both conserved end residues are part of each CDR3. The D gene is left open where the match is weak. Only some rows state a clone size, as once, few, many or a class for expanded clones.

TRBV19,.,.,CASSITGNGYTF
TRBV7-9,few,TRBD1,CASSSRDRNTEAFF
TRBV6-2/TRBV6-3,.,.,CASSYPLTDQPQHF
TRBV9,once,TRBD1,CASSARPTGTGGTEQYF
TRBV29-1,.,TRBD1,CSVEGQGGYGYTF
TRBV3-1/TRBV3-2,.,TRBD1,CASSQSDRGLINQPQHF
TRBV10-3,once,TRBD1,CAISEAGGSGNTIYF
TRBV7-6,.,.,CASSLDTQTPLHF
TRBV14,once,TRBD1,CASSRDSRLGTQYF
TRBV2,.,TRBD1,CASSRQGLYNEQFF
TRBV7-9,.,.,CASSSRQTVAEAFF
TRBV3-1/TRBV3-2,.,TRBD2,CASSLGLVSTDTQYF
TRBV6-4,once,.,CASSREYSNQPQHF
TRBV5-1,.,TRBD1,CASSLEGQVNEKLFF
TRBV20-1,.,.,CSASRGAEPYEQYF
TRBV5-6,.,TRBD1,CASSLQGSTEAFF
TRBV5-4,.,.,CASSLDTSYEQYF
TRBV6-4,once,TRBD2,CASRNSPGGLAEQFF
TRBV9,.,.,CASSVGGGGGDTQYF
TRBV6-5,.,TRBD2,CASTHSGAETQYF
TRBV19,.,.,CASSIFSATNEKLFF
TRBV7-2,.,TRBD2,CASSLVAGEGETQYF
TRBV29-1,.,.,CSVESESGTWGYTF
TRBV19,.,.,CASSMGGNSYNEQFF
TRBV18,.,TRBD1,CASSLLQGENTEAFF
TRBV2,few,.,CASSVIKREYTEAFF
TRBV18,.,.,CASSPREGNTEAFF
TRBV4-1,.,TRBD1,CASSHNRGTQNTEAFF
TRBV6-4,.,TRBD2,CASSVEAGAYNEQFF
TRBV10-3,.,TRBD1,CAISGTGTGVNGDEQFF
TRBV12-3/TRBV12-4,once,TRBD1,CASSLGQNYEQYF
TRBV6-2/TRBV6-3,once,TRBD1,CASSPRDRGRQPQHF
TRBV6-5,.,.,CASAGHLNQPQHF
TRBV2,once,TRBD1,CASADRGSYEQYF
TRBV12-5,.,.,CASGLIQAILDNSPLHF
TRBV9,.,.,CASSVSGSTDTQYF
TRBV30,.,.,CAWSGQAIEAFF
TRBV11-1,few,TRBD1,CASSSRGRNTEAFF
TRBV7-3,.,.,CASSFRRGTEAFF
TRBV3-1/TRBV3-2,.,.,CASSPVSSYNEQFF
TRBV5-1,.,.,CASSFDPSGGEQYF
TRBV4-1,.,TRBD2,CASSPSVVAGLTDTQYF
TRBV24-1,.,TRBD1,CATSVAIRGDQPQHF
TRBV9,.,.,CASTSPPGIGYTF
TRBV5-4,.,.,CASSSRLLRLSYNEQFF
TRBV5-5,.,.,CASSLGREGNTIYF